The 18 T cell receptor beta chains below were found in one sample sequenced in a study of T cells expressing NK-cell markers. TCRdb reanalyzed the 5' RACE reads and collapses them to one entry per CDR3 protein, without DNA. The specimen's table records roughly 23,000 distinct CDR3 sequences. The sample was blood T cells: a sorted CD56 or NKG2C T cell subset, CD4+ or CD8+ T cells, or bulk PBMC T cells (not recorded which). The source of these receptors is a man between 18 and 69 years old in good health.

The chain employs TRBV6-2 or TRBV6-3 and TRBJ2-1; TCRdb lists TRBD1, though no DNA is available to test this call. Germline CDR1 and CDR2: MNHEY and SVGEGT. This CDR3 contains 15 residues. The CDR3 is CASRRQGSSYNEQFF.

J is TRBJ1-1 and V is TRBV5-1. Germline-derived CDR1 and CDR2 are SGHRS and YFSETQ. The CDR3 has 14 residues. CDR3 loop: CASSFNVRGTEAFF. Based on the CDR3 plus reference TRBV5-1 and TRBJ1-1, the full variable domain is KAGVTQTPRYLIKTRGQQVTLSCSPISGHRSVSWYQQTPGQGLQFLFEYFSETQRNKGNFPGRFSGRQFSNSRSEMNVSTLELGDSALYLCASSFNVRGTEAFFGQGTRLTVV.

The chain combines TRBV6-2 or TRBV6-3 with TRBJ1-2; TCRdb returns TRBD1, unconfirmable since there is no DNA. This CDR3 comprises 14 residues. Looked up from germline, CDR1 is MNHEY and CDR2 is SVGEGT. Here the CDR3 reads CASSRDTESDGYTF.

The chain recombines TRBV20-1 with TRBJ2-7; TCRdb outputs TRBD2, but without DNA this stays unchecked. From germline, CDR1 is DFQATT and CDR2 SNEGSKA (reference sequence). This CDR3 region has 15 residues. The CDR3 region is CSARRGTSGIGEQYF.

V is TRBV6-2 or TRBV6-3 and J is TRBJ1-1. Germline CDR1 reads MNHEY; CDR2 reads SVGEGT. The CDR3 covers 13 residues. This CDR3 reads CASSNRLNTEAFF.

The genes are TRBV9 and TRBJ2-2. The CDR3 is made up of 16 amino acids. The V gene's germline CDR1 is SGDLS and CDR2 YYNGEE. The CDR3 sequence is CASSPHGSANTGELFF.

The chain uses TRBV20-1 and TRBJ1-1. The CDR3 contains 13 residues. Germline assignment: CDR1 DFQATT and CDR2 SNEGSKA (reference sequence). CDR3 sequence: CSAGEGLNTEAFF.

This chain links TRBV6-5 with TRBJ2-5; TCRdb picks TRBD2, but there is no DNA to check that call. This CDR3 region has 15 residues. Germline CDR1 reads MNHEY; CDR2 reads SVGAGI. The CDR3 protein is CASTLLAGGGETQYF.

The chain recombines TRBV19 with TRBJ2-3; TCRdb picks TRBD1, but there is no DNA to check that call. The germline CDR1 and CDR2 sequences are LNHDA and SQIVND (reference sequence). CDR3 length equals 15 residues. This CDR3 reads CASSLGTGPTDTQYF.

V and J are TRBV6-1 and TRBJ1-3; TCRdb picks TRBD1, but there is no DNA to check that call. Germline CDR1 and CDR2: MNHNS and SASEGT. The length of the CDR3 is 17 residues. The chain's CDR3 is CASSDTGDFVAGNTIYF.

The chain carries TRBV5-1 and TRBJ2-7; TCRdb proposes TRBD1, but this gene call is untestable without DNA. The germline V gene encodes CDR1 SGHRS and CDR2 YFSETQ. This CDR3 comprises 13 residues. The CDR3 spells CASRRDRVYEQYF.

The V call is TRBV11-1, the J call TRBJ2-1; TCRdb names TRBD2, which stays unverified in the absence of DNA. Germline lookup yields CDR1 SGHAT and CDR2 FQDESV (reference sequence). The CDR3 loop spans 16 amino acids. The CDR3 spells CASSILTSGGNNEQFF.

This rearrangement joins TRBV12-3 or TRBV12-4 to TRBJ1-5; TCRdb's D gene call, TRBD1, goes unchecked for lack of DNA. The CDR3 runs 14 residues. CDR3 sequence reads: CASSLNEGTQPQHF.

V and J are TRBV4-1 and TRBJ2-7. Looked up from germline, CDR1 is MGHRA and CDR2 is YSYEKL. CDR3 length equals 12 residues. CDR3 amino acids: CASSQDLYEQYF.

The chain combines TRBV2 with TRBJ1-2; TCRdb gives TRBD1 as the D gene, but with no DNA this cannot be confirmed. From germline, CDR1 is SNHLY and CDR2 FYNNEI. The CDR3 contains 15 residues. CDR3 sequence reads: CASSPGQGASLGYTF.

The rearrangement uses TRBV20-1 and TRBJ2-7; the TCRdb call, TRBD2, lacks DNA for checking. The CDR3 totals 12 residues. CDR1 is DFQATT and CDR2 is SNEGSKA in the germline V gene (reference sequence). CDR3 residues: CSGGPGGYEQYF.

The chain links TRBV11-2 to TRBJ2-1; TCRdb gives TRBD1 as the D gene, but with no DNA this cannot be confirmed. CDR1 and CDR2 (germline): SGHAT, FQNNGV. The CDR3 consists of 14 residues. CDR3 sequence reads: CASSSQGATGEQFF.

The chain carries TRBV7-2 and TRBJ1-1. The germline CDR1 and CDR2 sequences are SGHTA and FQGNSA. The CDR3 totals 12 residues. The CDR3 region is CASSLSFPEAFF.